This TCR beta chain emerged from a study of shared clonotypes between healthy human individuals. Study results and caveats: On the whole, naive subsets had larger estimated richness than memory subsets had. Sampling used blood alone; tissue repertoires probably differ.

Germline V gene lookup returns CDR1 LNHDA and CDR2 SQIVND (reference sequence). Trimming took 4 bases from V and 4 from J, leaving 14 bases between them. The CDR3 consists of 14 residues. In the naive CD8 group, cells lacked CD45RO and were positively selected for CCR7, so terminally differentiated effector memory CD45RA+ cells were left out. Healthy HIV-negative adults with no recent acute infections or vaccinations were recruited as donors. Data came from immunoSEQ multiplex PCR; TCRdb stores just in-frame clones and leaves some out. The data show under 2,000,000 clones, about 95% seen once. Concerning this clone itself: Its target is unknown.

Sequences were obtained from naive CD8+ T cells sorted from blood. The receptor was derived from a man aged 18 to 29 in good health. The V and J genes are TRBV19 and TRBJ2-7; D may be TRBD2 (6 bases). In DNA form, the CDR3 reads TGTGCCAGTAGTACCCGGGACTGGATTTACGAGCAGTACTTC. This codes for CASSTRDWIYEQYF.